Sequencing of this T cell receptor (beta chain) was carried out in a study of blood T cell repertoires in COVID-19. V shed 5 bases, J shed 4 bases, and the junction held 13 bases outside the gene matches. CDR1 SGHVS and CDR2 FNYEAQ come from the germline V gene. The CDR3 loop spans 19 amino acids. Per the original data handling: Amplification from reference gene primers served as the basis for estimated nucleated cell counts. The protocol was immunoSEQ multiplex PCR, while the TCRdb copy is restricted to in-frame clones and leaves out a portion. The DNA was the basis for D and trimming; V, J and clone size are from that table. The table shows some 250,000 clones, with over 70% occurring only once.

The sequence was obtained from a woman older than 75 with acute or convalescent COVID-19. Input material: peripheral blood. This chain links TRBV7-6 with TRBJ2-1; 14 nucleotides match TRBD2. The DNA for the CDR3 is TGTGCCAGCAGCCCCCCCCCAGGACTAGCGGGAGGAAAATACAATGAGCAGTTCTTC. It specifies CASSPPPGLAGGKYNEQFF. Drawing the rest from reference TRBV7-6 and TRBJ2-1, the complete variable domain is GAGVSQSPRYKVTKRGQDVALRCDPISGHVSLYWYRQALGQGPEFLTYFNYEAQQDKSGLPNDRFSAERPEGSISTLTIQRTEQRDSAMYRCASSPPPGLAGGKYNEQFFGPGTRLTVL.